This TCR beta chain appears in the sequencing data of a study of control samples from healthy donors and cancer patients. Assay: immunoSEQ multiplex PCR; the TCRdb copy retains only in-frame clones and omits some. Counted here are over 15,000 clones, about 89% occurring once; the ten biggest clones make up under 14%. The CDR3 loop spans 16 amino acids. V shed 1 base and J shed 4 bases, with 14 bases lying between them. The germline gives CDR1 LNHDA, CDR2 SQIVND (reference sequence). Sample: PBMCs. J is TRBJ1-5 and V is TRBV19, with D possibly being TRBD1 (6 bases). The source of this sequence is a woman in her 70s with colorectal cancer. CDR3 loop: CASSIVGGALNQPQHF. The CDR3 coding sequence is TGTGCCAGTAGTATAGTTGGGGGGGCTTTGAATCAGCCCCAGCATTTT.